One sample yielded the 30 T cell receptor beta chains listed below, sequenced in a study of T cells in tumors after PD-1 blockade. The repertoire was sequenced with immunoSEQ multiplex PCR; TCRdb's copy has only in-frame clones and lacks some. The data contain some 25,000 clones, 65% to 85% of them singletons. Sequenced here: PBMCs, sampled after anti-PD-1 treatment. The receptor source for this set is a human donor with basal cell carcinoma.

V usage is TRBV12-3 or TRBV12-4 and J usage is TRBJ2-3, with D uncertain. The V end was cut by 6 bases, the J end by 4 bases, with 8 bases between. The CDR3 runs 12 residues. As DNA, the CDR3 is TGTGCCAGCAGGCTGGTGGCAGATACGCAGTATTTT. It yields the protein CASRLVADTQYF.

The V and J genes are TRBV5-4 and TRBJ2-1; TRBD1 matches at 9 bases. After removal of 4 bases from V and 7 bases from J, the junction contained 9 bases not matched to a gene. CDR1 is SGHNT and CDR2 is YYREEE in the germline V gene (reference sequence). CDR3 length equals 15 residues. The CDR3 loop is CASSPGQGFPNEQFF. The DNA of the CDR3 is TGTGCCAGCAGCCCGGGACAGGGTTTTCCAAATGAGCAGTTCTTC.

This chain connects TRBV7-9 to TRBJ1-6; TRBD1 agrees at 7 bases. Germline-derived CDR1 and CDR2 are SEHNR and FQNEAQ (reference sequence). J was trimmed by 5 bases and V by 8 bases; bases with no gene match: 3. The CDR3 covers 13 residues. CDR3 residues: CASGDSNNSPLHF. DNA for the CDR3: TGTGCCAGCGGGGACAGCAATAATTCACCCCTCCACTTT.

The gene calls are TRBV6-1 and TRBJ1-1; D is undetermined. The CDR3 extends over 15 amino acids. Germline V gene sequence: CDR1 MNHNS, CDR2 SASEGT. V lost 1 base to trimming and J lost 5 bases, with 14 bases between them. The CDR3 sequence: CASSEGIGRETEAFF. The DNA for the CDR3 is TGTGCCAGCAGTGAAGGAATAGGGAGGGAGACTGAAGCTTTCTTT.

V and J are TRBV7-6 and TRBJ1-1; D unclear. Germline CDR1 reads SGHVS; CDR2 reads FNYEAQ. The CDR3 covers 10 residues. The ends were cut back, 3 bases at V and 7 bases at J, with 3 bases in the middle. The CDR3 sequence is CASSFLEAFF. The DNA of the CDR3 is TGTGCCAGCAGCTTCCTTGAAGCTTTCTTT.

V gene TRBV5-1 combines with J gene TRBJ2-5, with D perhaps TRBD2 (6 bases). Germline assignment: CDR1 SGHRS and CDR2 YFSETQ. CDR3 size: 15 residues. With 0 bases removed from V and 9 bases from J, the gap between germline ends came to 18 bases. CDR3 protein: CASSLAAGRTGAQYF. The DNA for the CDR3 is TGCGCCAGCAGCTTGGCCGCGGGGCGGACCGGGGCCCAGTACTTC.

V gene TRBV30 combines with J gene TRBJ1-1, with 7 bases matching TRBD1. V shed 1 base and J 0 bases; nucleotides not matched to a gene: 8. Per germline, CDR1 GTSNPN and CDR2 SVGIG (reference sequence). The CDR3 is 16 amino acids. The CDR3 loop is CAWSGKGANLNTEAFF. CDR3 DNA sequence: TGTGCCTGGAGTGGCAAGGGGGCGAACCTGAACACTGAAGCTTTCTTT.

The V call is TRBV13, the J call TRBJ2-5, with 8 positions matching TRBD2. The V segment lost 0 bases and the J segment 6 bases; nucleotides outside the gene matches: 3. Germline values: CDR1 PRHDT, CDR2 FYEKMQ (reference sequence). The CDR3 is 14 amino acids. The CDR3, as DNA: TGTGCCAGCAGCTTAGGCGGGGGGGCGAAGACCCAGTACTTC. Translated: CASSLGGGAKTQYF.

As to this clone: The junction departs from germline at one end; a sequencing error may be responsible. The CDR3 here is CAWSVGQPNSPLRF. DNA of the CDR3: TGTGCCTGGAGTGTGGGACAGCCTAATTCACCCCTCCGCTTT. The rearrangement uses TRBV30 and TRBJ1-6, with 7 bases aligning to TRBD1. In germline, CDR1 is GTSNPN, CDR2 SVGIG (reference sequence). The CDR3 runs 14 residues.

This chain connects TRBV27 to TRBJ1-6; D may be TRBD1 (6 bases). Germline-derived CDR1 and CDR2 are MNHEY and SMNVEV (reference sequence). Trimming removed 0 bases at V and 10 bases at J, with 19 bases between. This CDR3 region has 17 residues. The CDR3 sequence is CASSLSLYRVTGSPLHF. For the CDR3, the DNA is TGTGCCAGCAGTTTATCCCTCTACAGGGTAACGGGATCACCCCTCCACTTT.

V is TRBV6-6 and J is TRBJ2-5; TRBD2 aligns across 7 bases. J gave up 3 bases and V 1 base, and 8 bases lay outside the gene matches. The CDR3 runs to 16 residues. Germline lookup yields CDR1 MNHNY and CDR2 SVGAGI (reference sequence). Written as DNA, the CDR3 is TGTGCCAGCAGTTACTTTGCTAGCGGTAGGAAAGAGACCCAGTACTTC. Its translation is CASSYFASGRKETQYF.

The rearrangement uses TRBV19 and TRBJ2-7; 7 positions match TRBD1. Germline trimming cut 4 bases from V and 2 bases from J; bases unmatched to any gene: 5. The CDR3 length is 14 residues. Germline CDR1 reads LNHDA; CDR2 reads SQIVND (reference sequence). CDR3 bases: TGTGCCAGTAGTACAGCAGGGGGTACCTACGAGCAGTACTTC. Its protein product is CASSTAGGTYEQYF. Filled out from reference TRBV19 and TRBJ2-7, the complete variable domain reads DGGITQSPKYLFRKEGQNVTLSCEQNLNHDAMYWYRQDPGQGLRLIYYSQIVNDFQKGDIAEGYSVSREKKESFPLTVTSAQKNPTAFYLCASSTAGGTYEQYFGPGTRLTVT.

The sample holds one count of this clone. The chain uses TRBV6-6 and TRBJ2-7, with TRBD1 matching over 7 bases. The junction had 11 bases not matched to a gene; V was cut back by 6 bases and J by 0 bases. The CDR3 consists of 16 residues. Per germline, CDR1 MNHNY and CDR2 SVGAGI (reference sequence). The CDR3 region has the DNA TGTGCCAGCAGCCTATCACCGGGACAGAGCTCCTACGAGCAGTACTTC. As protein: CASSLSPGQSSYEQYF.

V usage is TRBV7-6 and J usage is TRBJ2-1, with D maybe TRBD2 (6 bases). The CDR3 length is 15 residues. Trimming cost V 1 base and J 7 bases, with 14 bases left between them. CDR1 and CDR2 (germline): SGHVS, FNYEAQ. The CDR3 DNA follows: TGTGCCAGCAGCTTAGAGTTCGGGACTCCGAATGAGCAGTTCTTC. Its protein is CASSLEFGTPNEQFF.

The rearrangement links TRBV5-1 to TRBJ2-5; 7 bases map to TRBD1. In germline, CDR1 is SGHRS, CDR2 YFSETQ. The CDR3 totals 13 residues. The V and J ends lost 4 bases and 1 base, in that order; junction bases with no gene match: 1. The CDR3 protein is CASSRDSQETQYF. CDR3 DNA: TGCGCCAGCAGCCGGGACAGCCAAGAGACCCAGTACTTC. The whole variable domain, filled in from reference TRBV5-1 and TRBJ2-5, reads KAGVTQTPRYLIKTRGQQVTLSCSPISGHRSVSWYQQTPGQGLQFLFEYFSETQRNKGNFPGRFSGRQFSNSRSEMNVSTLELGDSALYLCASSRDSQETQYFGPGTRLLVL.

A few counts support this clone. The V gene is TRBV5-1, the J gene TRBJ1-2; tentative D call: TRBD1 (6 bases). Germline V CDR1 and CDR2: SGHRS, YFSETQ. This CDR3 is built from 14 residues. Trimming cost V 4 bases and J 0 bases, with 10 bases left between them. The CDR3 protein is CASSLDSSNYGYTF. CDR3 bases: TGCGCCAGCAGCCTGGACAGTTCTAACTATGGCTACACCTTC. Together with reference TRBV5-1 and TRBJ1-2, the CDR3 gives the full variable domain: KAGVTQTPRYLIKTRGQQVTLSCSPISGHRSVSWYQQTPGQGLQFLFEYFSETQRNKGNFPGRFSGRQFSNSRSEMNVSTLELGDSALYLCASSLDSSNYGYTFGSGTRLTVV.

CDR3 region: CASSLTPGQENTEAFF. The CDR3 bases are TGTGCCAGCAGCCTTACTCCGGGCCAGGAGAACACTGAAGCTTTCTTT. The gene calls are TRBV9 and TRBJ1-1, with D unclear. V was trimmed by 4 bases and J by 1 base, leaving 17 bases between them. In germline, CDR1 is SGDLS, CDR2 YYNGEE. The CDR3 loop spans 16 amino acids.

The V call is TRBV2, the J call TRBJ1-1; D remains ambiguous. This CDR3 region has 14 residues. In germline, CDR1 is SNHLY, CDR2 FYNNEI. Trimming shortened V by 10 bases and J by 0 bases, and 15 bases separated the two germline ends. The CDR3 here is CAIRAHAMNTEAFF. DNA for the CDR3: TGTGCCATCCGGGCCCACGCTATGAACACTGAAGCTTTCTTT.

This sequence joins TRBV29-1 and TRBJ1-2, with 11 bases aligning to TRBD1. The CDR3 extends over 14 amino acids. V dropped 6 bases and J dropped 5; count of bases not matched to a gene: 8. Germline assignment: CDR1 SQVTM and CDR2 ANQGSEA. The CDR3 DNA reads TGCAGCGTGGCCTGGGACAGGGGGATATATGGCTACACCTTC. Protein sequence: CSVAWDRGIYGYTF. The variable domain in full, completed from reference TRBV29-1 and TRBJ1-2, reads SAVISQKPSRDICQRGTSLTIQCQVDSQVTMMFWYRQQPGQSLTLIATANQGSEATYESGFVIDKFPISRPNLTFSTLTVSNMSPEDSSIYLCSVAWDRGIYGYTFGSGTRLTVV.

Concerning this clone itself: One junction end does not reproduce the germline sequence, and a read error may be involved. The chain couples TRBV25-1 to TRBJ2-3, with no clear D. Germline values: CDR1 MGHDK, CDR2 SYGVNS. The CDR3 runs to 15 residues. The CDR3 nucleotides read TGCCCAAGCACCTTTCGGGCTTCTAGCACAGATACGCAGTATTTT. Translation: CPSTFRASSTDTQYF.

The rearrangement joins TRBV19 to TRBJ1-4; 7 nucleotides agree with TRBD1. CDR3 length: 14 residues. Germline-derived CDR1 and CDR2 are LNHDA and SQIVND (reference sequence). V lost 5 bases to trimming and J lost 10 bases; unmatched junction nucleotides: 10. The CDR3 nucleotides read TGTGCCAGTAGTCTCCGACAGGGCTTAGGAAAACTGTTTTTT. It yields the protein CASSLRQGLGKLFF.

The V and J genes are TRBV15 and TRBJ1-4; D possibly corresponds to TRBD1 (5 bases). The CDR3 sequence is 17 residues long. From germline, CDR1 is LNHNV and CDR2 YYDKDF (reference sequence). V lost 0 bases, J lost 8 bases, and 19 bases lay in between. The CDR3 region is CATSRDWRTERGEKLFF. CDR3 coding DNA: TGTGCCACCAGCAGAGATTGGCGGACTGAGAGGGGAGAAAAACTGTTTTTT.

The rearrangement uses TRBV5-4 and TRBJ1-1; D is uncertain. V lost 0 bases and J lost 5, with 17 bases in between. The CDR3 extends over 16 amino acids. Germline V gene data show CDR1 as SGHNT and CDR2 as YYREEE (reference sequence). The CDR3 here is CASSLGAGVADTEAFF. The CDR3, as DNA: TGTGCCAGCAGCTTGGGGGCCGGAGTGGCAGATACTGAAGCTTTCTTT.

Notes on this clone: One end of the junction does not line up with germline, which may come from a read error. The V gene is TRBV29-1, the J gene TRBJ1-1, with a tentative D call TRBD1 (6 bases). Germline CDR1 SQVTM, CDR2 ANQGSEA. This CDR3 has 13 residues. CDR3 loop: CSFMRGGNTKAFF. In nucleotides, the CDR3 is TGCAGCTTCATGAGGGGGGGGAACACTAAAGCTTTCTTT.

J is TRBJ1-1 and V is TRBV2, with unresolved D. The CDR3 extends over 12 amino acids. V lost 1 base and J 8 bases, leaving 8 bases between the germline ends. The germline V gene has CDR1 SNHLY and CDR2 FYNNEI. CDR3: CASSEDGVEAFF. The CDR3 region has the DNA TGTGCCAGCAGTGAAGACGGGGTAGAAGCTTTCTTT.

The rearrangement uses TRBV2 and TRBJ2-2, with TRBD1 matching 7 bases. Germline CDR1 SNHLY, CDR2 FYNNEI. V shed 1 base and J 4 bases; nucleotides not matched to a gene: 3. This CDR3 comprises 15 residues. DNA of the CDR3: TGTGCCAGCAGTGAAGAGGGACAGAGCACCGGGGAGCTGTTTTTT. Translating gives CASSEEGQSTGELFF.

The chain combines TRBV10-1 with TRBJ1-6; D unclear. CDR3 length: 14 residues. The V end lost 5 bases, the J end lost 6 bases, and 11 bases lay between the germline ends. Germline CDR1 is WNHNN and CDR2 is SYGVQD (reference sequence). The DNA of the CDR3 is TGCGCCAGCAGTCAAGAGGTTTCTAATTCACCCCTCCACTTT. This encodes CASSQEVSNSPLHF.

V gene TRBV25-1 combines with J gene TRBJ1-2; 7 bases are a match to TRBD1. This CDR3 has 12 residues. CDR1 MGHDK and CDR2 SYGVNS come from the germline V gene. Trimming removed 4 bases from V and 4 bases from J; junction bases left unmatched: 0. The CDR3: CASSGQGYGYTF. The CDR3 DNA is TGTGCCAGCAGTGGACAGGGCTATGGCTACACCTTC.

This chain links TRBV14 with TRBJ2-3, with 8 bases identical to TRBD2. The CDR3 covers 17 residues. The J segment lost 5 bases and the V segment lost 3 bases, leaving 13 bases of the junction unmatched. CDR1 SGHDN and CDR2 FVKESK come from the germline V gene. The CDR3: CASSHRRTSRGIDTQYF. CDR3 nucleotide sequence: TGTGCCAGCAGCCATAGGAGGACTAGCCGGGGTATAGATACGCAGTATTTT.

The chain is built from TRBV7-2 and TRBJ1-1, with 7 bases lining up with TRBD1. Germline CDR1 reads SGHTA; CDR2 reads FQGNSA. The CDR3 contains 14 residues. J was trimmed by 3 bases and V by 5 bases; bases with no gene match: 6. The CDR3 nucleotides are TGTGCCAGCAGCGGAGGGGGCATGTACACTGAAGCTTTCTTT. Translated, it gives CASSGGGMYTEAFF.